This entry is about one T cell receptor (beta chain). What this receptor recognizes is not known. No qualities accompany the bases; no much larger clone lies one base away. For CDR1 and CDR2, the germline V gene lists MNHEY and SVGAGI. The germline V end is reduced by 2 bases and the J end by 10 bases; junction bases left unmatched: 7. CDR3 length: 15 amino acids, cysteine to phenylalanine. Only CDR3 DNA remains: 45 bases, in frame from the first base. The entry originates in a study of blood T cell repertoires in COVID-19 (TCRdb year 2020). Study-level background: Samples covering the acute and convalescent phases of COVID-19 were provided by collaborators in the United States, Italy and Spain. The material from the prospective study consisted of cDNA or gDNA derived from T cells, B-cell-depleted T cells, or PBMCs. Deeply sampled blood TCRbeta repertoires from subjects exposed to, actively infected with, or recovered from COVID-19 were included in the dataset. The repertoires were made available in a free public database intended to serve as a resource for research on the immune response to SARS-CoV-2. Samples came from the ongoing ImmuneRACE study (first 160 participants) plus 1,254 subjects from 6 global collaborators. Nearly every sample came with metadata listing a de-identified subject ID, COVID-19 status, age in years and sex. HLA class I and class II types, where available, came from metadata supplied by the sample provider rather than from assay-based typing. General conclusions and limits of the study: The amount of clinical and demographic metadata varied by source and participant and was provided uncurated.

TCRbeta CDR3 regions were amplified from genomic DNA using the immunoSEQ Assay, a bias-controlled multiplex PCR. The paper's processing steps were these. Within the assay, amplification of reference gene primers was used to estimate how many nucleated cells each sample contained. To quantify the absolute abundance of each unique TCRbeta CDR3 rearrangement, sequence reads were collapsed and filtered. Productive Simpson clonality was computed per sample as the square root of Simpson's diversity index over productive rearrangements. TCRdb retrieved this table from immuneACCESS and kept in-frame rearrangements only. Not all clones are present; in checked studies, unresolved V genes account for under half, and no reason is known for the remainder. V, J and clone size are taken as reported in that table, and D and trimming were inferred from the DNA itself. In all, the sample holds around 95,000 clones, and approximately 84% of those were seen once. The ten biggest clones cover about 10% of the sample.

Whole blood was collected in K2EDTA tubes by collaborating institutions according to the institutions' own protocols. Collaborator samples were shipped for TCRbeta analysis as frozen whole blood, isolated PBMCs, or DNA extracted from either sample type. The sample consisted of peripheral blood. The TCR originated in a woman older than 75 with acute or convalescent COVID-19. The V and J segments used are TRBV6-5 and TRBJ1-6, with TRBD1 matching 8 junction bases. The DNA is TGTGCCAGCAGTTACCAAGGACAGGGACACTCACCCCTCCACTTT. This yields the protein CASSYQGQGHSPLHF.